This TCR beta chain was captured in a study of regulatory T cells in long-lasting Graves disease. Assembly of TCR beta libraries relied on iRepertoire HTBI primers together with Arm-PCR of CDR3 regions. TCRdb analysed the multiplex PCR reads with MiXCR anew, one entry per CDR3 protein. The table has about 500,000 distinct CDR3 sequences, more than 10% seen once. Per the germline V gene, CDR1 is SNHLY and CDR2 is FYNNEI. The CDR3 consists of 14 residues. This clonotype was counted at least ten times. Time point of the sample: newly diagnosed GD, antithyroid drugs for less than 3 months. From PBMCs, RNA was extracted and then used to make the TCR library. Graves' disease was diagnosed by American Thyroid Association guidelines. The sample was also reused in another study, on T cells in Graves' hyperthyroidism and ophthalmopathy.

The genes are TRBV2 and TRBJ2-5; TRBD1 is a possible D gene (5 bases). This TCR was recovered from a woman aged 25 to 39 with Graves disease. The source was peripheral blood mononuclear cells (PBMCs), collected at new diagnosis, from a patient treated with antithyroid drugs. In nucleotides, the CDR3 is TGTGTTACAAAGGCCAGGGATGCTGAAGAGACCCAGTACTTC. It yields the protein CVTKARDAEETQYF.